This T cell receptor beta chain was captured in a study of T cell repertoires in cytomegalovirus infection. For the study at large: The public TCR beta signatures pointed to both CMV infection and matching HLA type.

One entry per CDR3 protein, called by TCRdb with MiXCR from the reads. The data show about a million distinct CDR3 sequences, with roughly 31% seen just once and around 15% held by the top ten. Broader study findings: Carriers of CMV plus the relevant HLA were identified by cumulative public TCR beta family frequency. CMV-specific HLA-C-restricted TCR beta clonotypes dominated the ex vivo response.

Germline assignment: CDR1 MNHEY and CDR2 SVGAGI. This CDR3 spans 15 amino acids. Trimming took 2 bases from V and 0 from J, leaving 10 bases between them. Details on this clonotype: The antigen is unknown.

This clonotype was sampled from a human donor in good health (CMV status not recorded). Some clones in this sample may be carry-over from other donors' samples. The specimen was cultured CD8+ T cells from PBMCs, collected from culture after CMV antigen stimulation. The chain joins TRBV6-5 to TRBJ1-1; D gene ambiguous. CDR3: CASSYGQWMNTEAFF. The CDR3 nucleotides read TGTGCCAGCAGTTACGGGCAATGGATGAACACTGAAGCTTTCTTT.